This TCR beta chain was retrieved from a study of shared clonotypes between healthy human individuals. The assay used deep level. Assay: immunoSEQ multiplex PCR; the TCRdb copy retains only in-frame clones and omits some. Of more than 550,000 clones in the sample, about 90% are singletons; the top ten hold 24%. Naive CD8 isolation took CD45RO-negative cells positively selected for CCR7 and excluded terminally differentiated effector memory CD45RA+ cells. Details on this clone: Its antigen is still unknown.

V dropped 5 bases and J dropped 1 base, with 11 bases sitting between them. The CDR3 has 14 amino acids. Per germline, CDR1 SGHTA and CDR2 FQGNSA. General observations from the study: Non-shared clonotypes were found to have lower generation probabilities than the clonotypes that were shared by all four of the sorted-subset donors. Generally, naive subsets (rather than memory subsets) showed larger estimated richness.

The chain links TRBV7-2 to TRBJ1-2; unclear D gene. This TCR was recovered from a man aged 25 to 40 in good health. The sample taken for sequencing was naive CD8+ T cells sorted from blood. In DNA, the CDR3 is TGTGCCAGCAGCCCCCTTCTCTTTAACTATGGCTACACCTTC. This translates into CASSPLLFNYGYTF.